This T cell receptor (beta chain) is drawn from a study of cytomegalovirus exposure and HLA in healthy donors. Sequenced by immunoSEQ multiplex PCR; TCRdb stores in-frame clones only, minus some. This sample has some 98,000 clones, with roughly nine tenths found just once. V shed 6 bases and J 7 bases; nucleotides not matched to a gene: 6. This CDR3 spans 13 amino acids. CDR1 and CDR2 from the germline V gene are MNHNS and SASEGT. Broader study findings: The TCR clusters that emerged in the first cohort tended, a later analysis found, to co-occur in the 120 or so validation repertoires. The study recorded 160 or so TCR beta chains that were cytomegalovirus-associated. For most TCR sequences rarity was the rule, although some public TCRs occurred in many donors. Using the classifier, cytomegalovirus status was reportedly diagnosed with high specificity and sensitivity.

Comment on this clone: Its antigen is still unknown.

This rearrangement joins TRBV6-1 to TRBJ1-5; 7 bases match TRBD1. This clonotype originated in a woman in her 30s in good health and CMV-seronegative. The sequenced material came from PBMCs. The CDR3: CASRETGVQPQHF. CDR3 DNA sequence: TGTGCCAGCAGGGAAACAGGGGTCCAGCCCCAGCATTTT.